The 27 T cell receptor beta chains given below trace back to one sample, sequenced in a study of blood T cell repertoires in COVID-19. Sequencing was performed with immunoSEQ multiplex PCR; in TCRdb, only in-frame clones are kept and a portion is missing. The table includes around 150,000 clones, 92% detected once. Sequenced input: peripheral blood. The source of these receptors is a man aged 25 to 40 with COVID-19, enrolled during active disease.

V usage is TRBV9 and J usage is TRBJ2-1; 8 nucleotides match TRBD2. After removal of 3 bases from V and 4 bases from J, the junction contained 3 bases not matched to a gene. The CDR3 contains 14 residues. Germline assignment: CDR1 SGDLS and CDR2 YYNGEE. In DNA form, the CDR3 reads TGTGCCAGCAGCGCCCGGGGGGGTTACAATGAGCAGTTCTTC. Residues: CASSARGGYNEQFF.

The chain carries TRBV7-2 and TRBJ2-2; 9 nucleotides agree with TRBD1. The CDR3 totals 17 residues. V shed 0 bases, J shed 4 bases, and the junction held 6 bases outside the gene matches. Per the germline V gene, CDR1 is SGHTA and CDR2 is FQGNSA. Written as DNA, the CDR3 is TGTGCCAGCAGCTTAGCCCTAGGACAGGGGAGCACCGGGGAGCTGTTTTTT. Translating it yields CASSLALGQGSTGELFF. The full variable domain, its missing parts supplied by reference TRBV7-2 and TRBJ2-2, is GAGVSQSPSNKVTEKGKDVELRCDPISGHTALYWYRQSLGQGLEFLIYFQGNSAPDKSGLPSDRFSAERTGGSVSTLTIQRTQQEDSAVYLCASSLALGQGSTGELFFGEGSRLTVL.

This rearrangement joins TRBV28 to TRBJ2-7; TRBD1 agrees at 9 bases. CDR3 length: 16 amino acids. V shed 5 bases, J shed 1 base, and the junction held 9 bases outside the gene matches. Germline values: CDR1 MDHEN, CDR2 SYDVKM. CDR3 residues: CASSPLGQGPSYEQYF. DNA of the CDR3: TGTGCCAGCAGTCCCCTAGGACAGGGGCCTTCCTACGAGCAGTACTTC.

This sequence joins TRBV7-2 and TRBJ2-1; no reliable D call. Trimming stripped 5 bases from V and 9 bases from J, with 8 bases between. The V gene's germline CDR1 is SGHTA and CDR2 FQGNSA. The CDR3 has 11 amino acids. The CDR3 sequence is CASSPLSEQFF. DNA for the CDR3: TGTGCCAGCAGCCCCTTGAGTGAGCAGTTCTTC. The whole variable domain, remainder taken from reference TRBV7-2 and TRBJ2-1, is GAGVSQSPSNKVTEKGKDVELRCDPISGHTALYWYRQSLGQGLEFLIYFQGNSAPDKSGLPSDRFSAERTGGSVSTLTIQRTQQEDSAVYLCASSPLSEQFFGPGTRLTVL.

The chain recombines TRBV7-9 with TRBJ2-7; 10 nucleotides line up with TRBD1. V was pared by 1 base and J by 5 bases, with 5 bases of the junction left unmatched. CDR1 is SEHNR and CDR2 is FQNEAQ in the germline V gene (reference sequence). The CDR3 is 15 residues long. The CDR3 bases are TGTGCCAGCAGCTTAGGATGGACAGGGGGTAACGAGCAGTACTTC. It encodes CASSLGWTGGNEQYF.

This clone ranks as medium-sized. The rearrangement uses TRBV13 and TRBJ2-2; TRBD2 matches at 9 bases. This CDR3 comprises 15 residues. The germline V gene has CDR1 PRHDT and CDR2 FYEKMQ (reference sequence). The V segment lost 6 bases and the J segment 4 bases; nucleotides outside the gene matches: 6. In DNA form, the CDR3 reads TGTGCCAGCAGATGGCGGGGGGGCCGCACCGGGGAGCTGTTTTTT. This encodes CASRWRGGRTGELFF.

This sequence joins TRBV6-2 or TRBV6-3 and TRBJ2-7; 13 nucleotides agree with TRBD2. CDR1 is MNHEY, CDR2 SVGEGT, per germline. The V gene end was trimmed by 5 bases and the J gene end by 2 bases; junction bases not matched to a gene: 3. CDR3 size: 15 residues. The CDR3 nucleotides read TGTGCCAGCAGTACTAGCGGGAGGGTCGCCTACGAGCAGTACTTC. Translating it yields CASSTSGRVAYEQYF.

The chain joins TRBV2 to TRBJ1-5; TRBD1 agrees at 10 bases. Trimming removed 6 bases from V and 6 bases from J; junction bases left unmatched: 5. Germline CDR1 is SNHLY and CDR2 is FYNNEI. CDR3 length equals 14 residues. CDR3 in DNA: TGTGCCAGCAGCCGGGACAGGGGCAGTCAGCCCCAGCATTTT. This translates into CASSRDRGSQPQHF.

V and J are TRBV7-2 and TRBJ1-3; D uncertain. Germline lookup yields CDR1 SGHTA and CDR2 FQGNSA. V was clipped by 5 bases and J by 0 bases, with 20 bases between them. CDR3 length equals 18 residues. As DNA, the CDR3 is TGTGCCAGCAGCCTCCTCTGGGGAGGCTCGTCCTCTGGAAACACCATATATTTT. Translation gives CASSLLWGGSSSGNTIYF.

The V gene is TRBV29-1, the J gene TRBJ1-1; maybe TRBD1 (5 bases). The CDR3 runs to 13 residues. Deletions cut 8 bases from V and 5 bases from J, with 18 bases between. CDR1 and CDR2 from the germline V gene are SQVTM and ANQGSEA. In nucleotides, the CDR3 is TGCAGCCCAACGGGGGTGGAGGGTACTGAAGCTTTCTTT. Protein sequence: CSPTGVEGTEAFF.

The chain recombines TRBV6-4 with TRBJ2-1, with a weak D call TRBD2 (6 bases). The CDR3 length is 14 residues. Germline CDR1 is MRHNA and CDR2 is SNTAGT. V dropped 3 bases and J dropped 3 bases, with 9 bases sitting between them. CDR3: CASSESGYYNEQFF. The CDR3, as DNA: TGTGCCAGCAGTGAAAGCGGGTACTACAATGAGCAGTTCTTC.

The chain employs TRBV5-4 and TRBJ2-2; possibly TRBD1 for D (6 bases). CDR3 length equals 16 residues. From germline, CDR1 is SGHNT and CDR2 YYREEE (reference sequence). Trimming removed 3 bases at V and 4 bases at J, with 16 bases between. DNA of the CDR3: TGTGCCAGCAGCTATGGCAGGGGCGCGAGCACCGGGGAGCTGTTTTTT. Its protein is CASSYGRGASTGELFF.

The chain joins TRBV28 to TRBJ1-2; unclear D gene. CDR1 and CDR2 (germline): MDHEN, SYDVKM. Trimming cost V 10 bases and J 4 bases, with 13 bases left between them. The CDR3 is made up of 12 amino acids. CDR3 nucleotide sequence: TGTGCCACCCCGAACTATATCTATGGCTACACCTTC. Translating it yields CATPNYIYGYTF.

As DNA, the CDR3 is TGTGCCACCAGCAGAGATTGGGCCCACACCGGGGAGCTGTTTTTT. It specifies CATSRDWAHTGELFF. The chain carries TRBV15 and TRBJ2-2; the D is unclear. This CDR3 comprises 15 residues. Germline-derived CDR1 and CDR2 are LNHNV and YYDKDF (reference sequence). Trimming cost V 0 bases and J 3 bases, with 8 bases left between them.

This chain joins TRBV28 and TRBJ2-7, with D maybe TRBD2 (5 bases). Trimming cost V 1 base and J 1 base, with 11 bases left between them. This CDR3 spans 15 amino acids. The germline gives CDR1 MDHEN, CDR2 SYDVKM. CDR3 in DNA: TGTGCCAGCAGTTTATCAGCGGCTCCTTCCTACGAGCAGTACTTC. It is translated as CASSLSAAPSYEQYF.

V is TRBV19 and J is TRBJ1-2; TRBD1 matches at 9 bases. V lost 6 bases to trimming and J lost 3 bases; unmatched junction nucleotides: 2. Germline CDR1 is LNHDA and CDR2 is SQIVND (reference sequence). This CDR3 is built from 13 residues. The CDR3 bases are TGTGCCAGTAGGGACAGGGGCCACTATGGCTACACCTTC. Protein: CASRDRGHYGYTF.

The CDR3 region is CATSDERGLNSPLHF. In nucleotides, the CDR3 is TGTGCCACCAGTGATGAGAGGGGACTAAATTCACCCCTCCACTTT. The J gene is TRBJ1-6, the V gene TRBV24-1, with a possible D match to TRBD1 (5 bases). The CDR3 extends over 15 amino acids. V lost 3 bases and J lost 7, with 12 bases in between. Germline V gene lookup returns CDR1 KGHDR and CDR2 SFDVKD.

The rearrangement uses TRBV15 and TRBJ1-5, with 7 positions matching TRBD1. This CDR3 has 15 amino acids. V lost 5 bases and J lost 2; bases outside the gene matches: 6. Per the germline V gene, CDR1 is LNHNV and CDR2 is YYDKDF (reference sequence). Written as DNA, the CDR3 is TGTGCCACCAGCGGTGGGACAGTCGGCAATCAGCCCCAGCATTTT. This encodes CATSGGTVGNQPQHF.

The J gene is TRBJ2-3, the V gene TRBV29-1; 7 bases fit TRBD1. The CDR3 contains 13 residues. Germline lookup yields CDR1 SQVTM and CDR2 ANQGSEA. The V and J ends lost 4 bases and 2 bases, in that order; junction bases with no gene match: 3. CDR3 residues: CSVADRNTDTQYF. DNA of the CDR3: TGCAGCGTTGCGGACAGGAACACAGATACGCAGTATTTT.

The chain recombines TRBV19 with TRBJ2-1; 7 nucleotides match TRBD1. V gave up 3 bases and J gave up 9 bases; unmatched junction bases: 8. This CDR3 has 14 residues. Germline V lookup: CDR1 LNHDA, CDR2 SQIVND (reference sequence). The CDR3 protein is CASSIAGQAGEQFF. The CDR3 bases are TGTGCCAGTAGTATCGCTGGACAGGCGGGTGAGCAGTTCTTC.

The rearrangement joins TRBV5-1 to TRBJ2-1, with TRBD2 matching over 12 bases. The CDR3 sequence is 16 residues long. CDR1 is SGHRS and CDR2 is YFSETQ in the germline V gene. The V gene end was trimmed by 4 bases and the J gene end by 8 bases; junction bases not matched to a gene: 10. CDR3 amino acids: CASSTPTSGSVDEQFF. CDR3 nucleotides: TGCGCCAGCAGCACTCCGACTAGCGGGAGTGTCGATGAGCAGTTCTTC.

The chain combines TRBV5-6 with TRBJ1-2; the D is unclear. V lost 0 bases to trimming and J lost 4 bases, with 7 bases between them. Germline loops: CDR1 SGHDT, CDR2 YYEEEE. The CDR3 consists of 13 residues. CDR3 residues: CASSLASGYGYTF. CDR3 DNA: TGTGCCAGCAGCTTGGCTTCAGGCTATGGCTACACCTTC.

This clone was seen only a few times. The J gene is TRBJ2-5, the V gene TRBV5-4, with 8 nucleotides matching TRBD2. V lost 0 bases, J lost 2 bases, and 6 bases stayed unmatched. The germline V gene encodes CDR1 SGHNT and CDR2 YYREEE (reference sequence). The CDR3 spans 16 residues. The CDR3 region is CASSLVESGGQETQYF. DNA of the CDR3: TGTGCCAGCAGCTTGGTAGAAAGCGGGGGTCAAGAGACCCAGTACTTC.

The chain uses TRBV19 and TRBJ2-7, with TRBD1 matching 10 bases. V shed 5 bases and J 3 bases; nucleotides not matched to a gene: 4. CDR1 and CDR2 from the germline V gene are LNHDA and SQIVND (reference sequence). The CDR3 consists of 14 residues. The CDR3 region has the DNA TGTGCCAGTAGTTTCCGGGACAGGGGCTACGAGCAGTACTTC. This gives the protein CASSFRDRGYEQYF. Drawing the rest from reference TRBV19 and TRBJ2-7, the complete variable domain is DGGITQSPKYLFRKEGQNVTLSCEQNLNHDAMYWYRQDPGQGLRLIYYSQIVNDFQKGDIAEGYSVSREKKESFPLTVTSAQKNPTAFYLCASSFRDRGYEQYFGPGTRLTVT.

V usage is TRBV6-1 and J usage is TRBJ2-7, with 8 bases fitting TRBD1. Trimming cost V 3 bases and J 5 bases; bases outside gene matches: 6. The CDR3 is 14 residues long. Germline V lookup: CDR1 MNHNS, CDR2 SASEGT. CDR3 sequence: CASSDGQGGNEQYF. CDR3 DNA: TGTGCCAGCAGTGATGGACAGGGTGGCAACGAGCAGTACTTC.

The chain recombines TRBV15 with TRBJ2-5, with TRBD2 matching over 7 bases. Germline V CDR1 and CDR2: LNHNV, YYDKDF (reference sequence). V lost 1 base to trimming and J lost 1 base; unmatched junction nucleotides: 6. The CDR3 is 16 residues long. DNA of the CDR3: TGTGCCACCAGCAGAGGAATGGGGGAGGGCCAAGAGACCCAGTACTTC. Protein product: CATSRGMGEGQETQYF.

The chain joins TRBV6-2 or TRBV6-3 to TRBJ2-1; the match to TRBD2 covers 14 bases. This CDR3 contains 15 residues. Germline CDR1 is MNHEY and CDR2 is SVGEGT. V was clipped by 5 bases and J by 9 bases; unmatched bases: 6. This CDR3 is CASSTGLAGAGEQFF. The CDR3 nucleotides are TGTGCCAGCAGTACGGGACTAGCGGGGGCGGGTGAGCAGTTCTTC.